Presented here are 8 T cell receptor beta chains from one specimen sequenced in a study of T cells in Graves' hyperthyroidism and ophthalmopathy. The TCR beta CDR3 regions underwent amplification using RNA transcripts as the source. TCR CDR3 underwent first-round RT-PCR with the HTBI primer set. TCRdb itself ran the multiplex PCR reads through MiXCR, one entry per CDR3 protein. The sample gives 700,000 to 850,000 distinct CDR3 sequences, 30% to 40% of which show up once; around 31% is in the top ten. What was sequenced was blood. All receptors derive from a woman in her thirties or forties with Graves' hyperthyroidism.

This rearrangement joins TRBV10-3 to TRBJ1-4; D is perhaps TRBD1 (5 bases). The germline V gene encodes CDR1 ENHRY and CDR2 SYGVKD. The CDR3 runs to 12 residues. Trimming stripped 6 bases from V and 7 bases from J, with 9 bases between. The CDR3 protein is CAISQGSEKLFF. As DNA, the CDR3 is TGTGCCATCAGCCAGGGTAGTGAAAAACTGTTTTTT.

This clonotype has just a few counts. The V call is TRBV19, the J call TRBJ2-6; D remains ambiguous. The V gene lost 6 bases and the J gene lost 2 bases, with 5 bases spanning the gap. From germline, CDR1 is LNHDA and CDR2 SQIVND (reference sequence). The CDR3 runs to 13 residues. The CDR3 loop is CASRNPGANVLTF. CDR3 nucleotides: TGTGCCAGTAGGAATCCTGGGGCCAACGTCCTGACTTTC.

There are many counts of this clonotype. V gene TRBV7-2 combines with J gene TRBJ2-2; D unresolved. The CDR3 runs to 16 residues. Germline loops: CDR1 SGHTA, CDR2 FQGNSA. The V end was cut by 5 bases, the J end by 4 bases, with 17 bases between. The CDR3 spells CASSPGPPFGTGELFF. In DNA form, the CDR3 reads TGTGCCAGCAGCCCGGGTCCGCCGTTTGGCACCGGGGAGCTGTTTTTT.

The rearrangement joins TRBV5-1 to TRBJ2-7; D not certain. The CDR3 length is 14 residues. V shed 0 bases and J shed 3 bases, with 10 bases lying between them. In germline, CDR1 is SGHRS, CDR2 YFSETQ. As DNA, the CDR3 is TGCGCCAGCAGCTTGGTGGGGATCCTCTACGAGCAGTACTTC. Its protein product is CASSLVGILYEQYF. Variable domain in full (rest from reference TRBV5-1 and TRBJ2-7): KAGVTQTPRYLIKTRGQQVTLSCSPISGHRSVSWYQQTPGQGLQFLFEYFSETQRNKGNFPGRFSGRQFSNSRSEMNVSTLELGDSALYLCASSLVGILYEQYFGPGTRLTVT.

The chain carries TRBV6-1 and TRBJ2-2; 9 positions agree with TRBD1. This CDR3 has 15 residues. The trim removed 5 bases at V and 6 bases at J, leaving 7 bases unmatched. Germline V gene sequence: CDR1 MNHNS, CDR2 SASEGT. The CDR3 DNA is TGTGCCAGCAGTTCGGCACAGGGGGCTGCCGGGGAGCTGTTTTTT. Its protein product is CASSSAQGAAGELFF.

Many counts were recorded for this clonotype. The chain has TRBV24-1 and TRBJ1-1, with D uncertain. V was shortened by 6 bases and J by 1 base, with 17 bases between the two germline ends. CDR1 KGHDR and CDR2 SFDVKD come from the germline V gene. The CDR3 extends over 16 amino acids. The DNA for the CDR3 is TGTGCCACCAGTTCTGACACAGCTAGATCGAACACTGAAGCTTTCTTT. It specifies CATSSDTARSNTEAFF.

In its sample, this clonotype was seen a few times. The chain couples TRBV7-2 to TRBJ1-4; possible D gene TRBD1, 6 bases. Germline V gene data show CDR1 as SGHTA and CDR2 as FQGNSA. V lost 3 bases, J lost 6 bases, and 11 bases lay in between. This CDR3 spans 14 amino acids. The CDR3 sequence is CASSFGGVDEKLFF. The DNA of the CDR3 is TGTGCCAGCAGCTTCGGGGGCGTCGATGAAAAACTGTTTTTT.

This chain links TRBV4-1 with TRBJ1-6; D may be TRBD1 (5 bases). The CDR3 is 15 amino acids. Trimming pared 1 base from V and 8 bases from J, leaving 12 bases between. CDR1 MGHRA and CDR2 YSYEKL come from the germline V gene. CDR3 sequence reads: CASSQVRGKDSPLHF. CDR3 sequence (DNA): TGCGCCAGCAGCCAAGTGCGGGGGAAGGATTCACCCCTCCACTTT.